These T cell receptor beta chains were read from a single sample in a study of neurological immune-mediated disorders. TCRdb re-derived calls from the 5' RACE reads in MiXCR, one entry per CDR3 protein. The repertoire holds nearly 60,000 distinct CDR3 sequences, with under 4.5% as singletons. The specimen sequenced was PBMCs. The receptors originated from a woman between 25 and 40 years old with multiple sclerosis. The CDR3 runs from the conserved cysteine through the conserved F or W. The D gene is left open where the match is weak. Some rows have no size entry. The others give once, few or many, or a class for an expanded clone.

clone_size: many; j_call: TRBJ1-6; v_call: TRBV27; d_call: NA; cdr3_aa: CATLGAGSSPLHF; cdr3_nt: TGTGCCACCCTGGGGGCAGGGTCCTCACCCCTCCACTTT
clone_size: many; j_call: TRBJ2-5; v_call: TRBV9; d_call: TRBD2; cdr3_aa: CASSSGSEAASQYF; cdr3_nt: TGTGCCAGCAGCAGCGGGAGCGAGGCGGCGTCCCAGTACTTC
clone_size: many; j_call: TRBJ1-1; v_call: TRBV7-9; d_call: NA; cdr3_aa: CASSLEVNTEAFF; cdr3_nt: TGTGCCAGCAGCTTAGAGGTGAACACTGAAGCTTTCTTT
clone_size: NA; j_call: TRBJ1-2; v_call: TRBV10-3; d_call: NA; cdr3_aa: CAISDTPENGYTF; cdr3_nt: TGTGCCATCAGTGACACTCCAGAGAATGGCTACACCTTC
clone_size: many; j_call: TRBJ1-5; v_call: TRBV10-3; d_call: NA; cdr3_aa: CAISESDQPQHF; cdr3_nt: TGTGCCATCAGTGAGTCGGATCAGCCCCAGCATTTT
clone_size: many; j_call: TRBJ2-1; v_call: TRBV7-9; d_call: NA; cdr3_aa: CASSPTLGLRNNEQFF; cdr3_nt: TGTGCCAGCAGCCCCACGCTGGGACTGCGAAACAATGAGCAGTTCTTC
clone_size: many; j_call: TRBJ2-3; v_call: TRBV10-3; d_call: NA; cdr3_aa: CAIRKGGSTDTQYF; cdr3_nt: TGTGCCATCAGGAAGGGCGGGAGCACAGATACGCAGTATTTT
clone_size: many; j_call: TRBJ1-6; v_call: TRBV15; d_call: NA; cdr3_aa: CATSREGSNSPLHF; cdr3_nt: TGTGCCACCAGCAGAGAGGGCAGTAATTCACCCCTCCACTTT
clone_size: many; j_call: TRBJ1-1; v_call: TRBV3-1; d_call: NA; cdr3_aa: CASSQEMEAFF; cdr3_nt: TGTGCCAGCAGCCAAGAAATGGAAGCTTTCTTT
clone_size: many; j_call: TRBJ2-2; v_call: TRBV28; d_call: TRBD2; cdr3_aa: CASKLGGGTGELFF; cdr3_nt: TGTGCCAGCAAACTGGGGGGGGGCACCGGGGAGCTGTTTTTT
clone_size: many; j_call: TRBJ2-3; v_call: TRBV5-5; d_call: NA; cdr3_aa: CASRKPTSSDTQYF; cdr3_nt: TGTGCCAGCAGAAAACCGACTAGTTCGGATACGCAGTATTTT
clone_size: many; j_call: TRBJ2-2; v_call: TRBV5-1; d_call: TRBD1; cdr3_aa: CARTITGTGMNTGELFF; cdr3_nt: TGCGCCAGAACCATTACCGGGACAGGGATGAACACCGGGGAGCTGTTTTTT
clone_size: many; j_call: TRBJ2-7; v_call: TRBV20-1; d_call: NA; cdr3_aa: CSAKDGYEQYF; cdr3_nt: TGCAGTGCTAAAGATGGGTACGAGCAGTACTTC
clone_size: NA; j_call: TRBJ1-5; v_call: TRBV6-1; d_call: TRBD1; cdr3_aa: CASSEDRGGQPQHF; cdr3_nt: TGTGCCAGCAGTGAGGACAGGGGCGGTCAGCCCCAGCATTTT
clone_size: many; j_call: TRBJ2-2; v_call: TRBV6-5; d_call: NA; cdr3_aa: CASSRHLRRPDTGELFF; cdr3_nt: TGTGCCAGCAGTCGACACCTTAGACGGCCTGACACCGGGGAGCTGTTTTTT
clone_size: many; j_call: TRBJ2-5; v_call: TRBV7-9; d_call: NA; cdr3_aa: CASSPFRATGLETQYF; cdr3_nt: TGTGCCAGCAGCCCCTTTAGGGCGACGGGGCTGGAGACCCAGTACTTC
clone_size: NA; j_call: TRBJ1-1; v_call: TRBV12-3/TRBV12-4; d_call: NA; cdr3_aa: CASSFSGTHTEAFF; cdr3_nt: TGTGCCAGCAGTTTCTCGGGGACCCACACTGAAGCTTTCTTT
clone_size: many; j_call: TRBJ2-1; v_call: TRBV29-1; d_call: NA; cdr3_aa: CSVEDPPKQSYNEQFF; cdr3_nt: TGCAGCGTTGAAGATCCCCCCAAACAATCCTACAATGAGCAGTTCTTC
clone_size: many; j_call: TRBJ2-1; v_call: TRBV20-1; d_call: NA; cdr3_aa: CSARINRGGMANEQFF; cdr3_nt: TGCAGTGCTCGCATTAACCGCGGTGGAATGGCGAATGAGCAGTTCTTC
clone_size: many; j_call: TRBJ2-7; v_call: TRBV4-1; d_call: NA; cdr3_aa: CASSQELALSYEQYF; cdr3_nt: TGCGCCAGCAGCCAAGAACTAGCTCTATCCTACGAGCAGTACTTC
clone_size: many; j_call: TRBJ2-1; v_call: TRBV5-1; d_call: TRBD2; cdr3_aa: CASRRLAGAEGNEQFF; cdr3_nt: TGCGCCAGCAGGCGCCTAGCGGGGGCGGAGGGGAATGAGCAGTTCTTC
clone_size: many; j_call: TRBJ2-5; v_call: TRBV7-7; d_call: TRBD2; cdr3_aa: CASSSNGGREETQYF; cdr3_nt: TGTGCTAGCAGCTCCAATGGCGGGAGGGAAGAGACCCAGTACTTC
clone_size: many; j_call: TRBJ2-1; v_call: TRBV5-1; d_call: TRBD1; cdr3_aa: CASSLGTGPVNEQFF; cdr3_nt: TGCGCCAGCAGCTTGGGGACAGGGCCGGTCAATGAGCAGTTCTTC
clone_size: many; j_call: TRBJ2-5; v_call: TRBV3-1; d_call: NA; cdr3_aa: CASSLPGRETQYF; cdr3_nt: TGTGCCAGCAGCCTCCCGGGGAGAGAGACCCAGTACTTC
clone_size: many; j_call: TRBJ2-2; v_call: TRBV5-1; d_call: TRBD2; cdr3_aa: CASSYLAGGNTGELFF; cdr3_nt: TGCGCCAGCAGCTACCTAGCGGGAGGGAACACCGGGGAGCTGTTTTTT
clone_size: many; j_call: TRBJ2-7; v_call: TRBV15; d_call: NA; cdr3_aa: CATSADLTSGHEQYF; cdr3_nt: TGTGCCACCAGCGCCGATCTAACCTCCGGCCACGAGCAGTACTTC
clone_size: many; j_call: TRBJ1-2; v_call: TRBV20-1; d_call: NA; cdr3_aa: CSASKLGTGYTF; cdr3_nt: TGCAGTGCTAGTAAATTGGGGACCGGCTACACCTTC
clone_size: few; j_call: TRBJ1-4; v_call: TRBV7-2; d_call: NA; cdr3_aa: CASSPEGATNEKLFF; cdr3_nt: TGTGCCAGCAGCCCAGAGGGTGCAACTAATGAAAAACTGTTTTTT
clone_size: NA; j_call: TRBJ2-5; v_call: TRBV7-9; d_call: TRBD2; cdr3_aa: CASSLEGLAGVQETQYF; cdr3_nt: TGTGCCAGCAGCTTGGAGGGACTAGCGGGAGTACAAGAGACCCAGTACTTC
clone_size: many; j_call: TRBJ1-1; v_call: TRBV12-3/TRBV12-4; d_call: NA; cdr3_aa: CASSSRDQGVAEAFF; cdr3_nt: TGTGCCAGCAGCTCGCGGGACCAGGGAGTGGCTGAAGCTTTCTTT
clone_size: few; j_call: TRBJ1-1; v_call: TRBV19; d_call: NA; cdr3_aa: CASSISLNTEAFF; cdr3_nt: TGTGCCAGTAGTATCTCCCTGAACACTGAAGCTTTCTTT
clone_size: many; j_call: TRBJ1-1; v_call: TRBV20-1; d_call: NA; cdr3_aa: CSARDWTRSNTEAFF; cdr3_nt: TGCAGTGCTAGAGATTGGACGAGATCGAACACTGAAGCTTTCTTT
clone_size: many; j_call: TRBJ1-6; v_call: TRBV12-3/TRBV12-4; d_call: TRBD1; cdr3_aa: CASSMGQGHSPLHF; cdr3_nt: TGTGCCAGCAGTATGGGACAGGGGCATTCACCCCTCCACTTT
clone_size: few; j_call: TRBJ1-2; v_call: TRBV20-1; d_call: NA; cdr3_aa: CSARDPSGVREVSLGYTF; cdr3_nt: TGCAGTGCTAGAGACCCCAGCGGGGTGAGGGAAGTATCGTTGGGCTACACCTTC
clone_size: many; j_call: TRBJ2-3; v_call: TRBV7-2; d_call: NA; cdr3_aa: CASSSAVTGLDTQYF; cdr3_nt: TGTGCCAGCAGCTCGGCGGTAACAGGGTTAGATACGCAGTATTTT
clone_size: many; j_call: TRBJ2-1; v_call: TRBV18; d_call: NA; cdr3_aa: CASSPAGTYNEQFF; cdr3_nt: TGTGCCAGCTCACCGGCAGGGACCTACAATGAGCAGTTCTTC
clone_size: many; j_call: TRBJ2-7; v_call: TRBV7-2; d_call: NA; cdr3_aa: CASSLDGFTGEQYF; cdr3_nt: TGTGCCAGCAGCTTAGATGGTTTTACGGGGGAGCAGTACTTC
clone_size: many; j_call: TRBJ2-3; v_call: TRBV5-1; d_call: TRBD1; cdr3_aa: CASSQTGDGDTQYF; cdr3_nt: TGCGCCAGCAGCCAGACAGGGGATGGAGATACGCAGTATTTT
clone_size: many; j_call: TRBJ2-7; v_call: TRBV6-2/TRBV6-3; d_call: TRBD1; cdr3_aa: CASRSYFQGTGASYEQYF; cdr3_nt: TGTGCCAGCAGGAGTTACTTTCAAGGGACAGGGGCTTCCTACGAGCAGTACTTC
clone_size: many; j_call: TRBJ2-1; v_call: TRBV20-1; d_call: TRBD2; cdr3_aa: CSGPTWELAGGVLYNEQFF; cdr3_nt: TGCAGTGGACCCACCTGGGAACTAGCGGGAGGAGTTCTCTACAATGAGCAGTTCTTC
clone_size: many; j_call: TRBJ2-3; v_call: TRBV5-1; d_call: NA; cdr3_aa: CASSLALGRATDTQYF; cdr3_nt: TGCGCCAGCAGCTTGGCATTAGGGCGGGCCACAGATACGCAGTATTTT
clone_size: many; j_call: TRBJ2-1; v_call: TRBV7-2; d_call: TRBD1; cdr3_aa: CASSLRDRIYNEQFF; cdr3_nt: TGTGCCAGCAGCTTAAGGGACAGGATCTACAATGAGCAGTTCTTC
clone_size: many; j_call: TRBJ2-3; v_call: TRBV11-2; d_call: NA; cdr3_aa: CASGIVRGQHTDTQYF; cdr3_nt: TGTGCCAGCGGGATAGTGCGGGGGCAGCACACAGATACGCAGTATTTT
clone_size: NA; j_call: TRBJ1-3; v_call: TRBV5-6; d_call: NA; cdr3_aa: CASSLLAGGGKTIYF; cdr3_nt: TGTGCCAGCAGCTTGTTAGCCGGGGGCGGAAAAACCATATATTTT
clone_size: NA; j_call: TRBJ1-2; v_call: TRBV5-1; d_call: NA; cdr3_aa: CASSLYAASENYGYTF; cdr3_nt: TGCGCCAGCAGCTTGTACGCGGCCAGTGAAAACTATGGCTACACCTTC
clone_size: many; j_call: TRBJ2-7; v_call: TRBV7-2; d_call: TRBD1; cdr3_aa: CASSLATDRVYEQYF; cdr3_nt: TGTGCCAGCAGCTTAGCAACGGACAGGGTCTACGAGCAGTACTTC
clone_size: many; j_call: TRBJ1-1; v_call: TRBV7-6; d_call: NA; cdr3_aa: CASSLEGFGGLYTEAFF; cdr3_nt: TGTGCCAGCAGCTTAGAGGGTTTCGGGGGCCTGTACACTGAAGCTTTCTTT
clone_size: few; j_call: TRBJ2-3; v_call: TRBV11-2; d_call: NA; cdr3_aa: CASSLRGALGDTQYF; cdr3_nt: TGTGCCAGCAGCTTAAGAGGAGCTCTCGGAGATACGCAGTATTTT